The next 32 T cell receptor beta chains were all read from a single sample in a study of beta chain features in type 1 diabetes. Of the isolated RNA, all was reverse transcribed, and so the sequenced material was expressed TCRB transcripts. The repertoire was sequenced with immunoSEQ multiplex PCR; TCRdb's copy has only in-frame clones and lacks some. This table has about 300,000 clones, around 7.8% appearing once. The sample taken for sequencing was central memory CD4+ T cells from blood. The receptors originated from a woman aged 18-35 years in good health.

This clone has only a few counts. J is TRBJ1-2 and V is TRBV5-6; D is unclear. Germline V gene data show CDR1 as SGHDT and CDR2 as YYEEEE. The CDR3 loop spans 12 amino acids. With 7 bases removed from V and 3 bases from J, the gap between germline ends came to 10 bases. Here the CDR3 DNA reads TGTGCCAGCCGAGGCGGTTACTATGGCTACACCTTC. As protein: CASRGGYYGYTF.

In this sample, this clone turned up a few times. Other DNA sequences from this sample encode an identical CDR3 as well. The chain combines TRBV7-9 with TRBJ2-5; unclear D gene. The V gene lost 2 bases and the J gene lost 2 bases, with 3 bases spanning the gap. There are 12 residues in the CDR3. Germline V CDR1 and CDR2: SEHNR, FQNEAQ (reference sequence). The CDR3 protein is CASSLIQETQYF. For the CDR3, the DNA is TGTGCCAGCAGCTTAATTCAAGAGACCCAGTACTTC.

The chain carries TRBV28 and TRBJ1-1, with D hard to call. This CDR3 contains 15 residues. Germline loops: CDR1 MDHEN, CDR2 SYDVKM. V dropped 2 bases and J dropped 0 bases, with 10 bases sitting between them. CDR3 DNA sequence: TGTGCCAGCAGTTTAACTGACATTCTGAACACTGAAGCTTTCTTT. This translates into CASSLTDILNTEAFF.

About this clone itself: This may stem from a read error, because a much larger clone lies one nucleotide away. V gene TRBV27 combines with J gene TRBJ1-5; 7 bases are a match to TRBD1. The length of the CDR3 is 14 residues. The J segment lost 1 base and the V segment lost 6 bases, leaving 3 bases of the junction unmatched. The germline V gene has CDR1 MNHEY and CDR2 SMNVEV (reference sequence). This CDR3 is CASSSRGSNQPQHF. The CDR3 DNA reads as TGTGCCAGCAGCTCCAGGGGGAGCAATCAGCCCCAGCATTTT.

This clone was counted only a few times. This sequence joins TRBV7-9 and TRBJ2-1, with TRBD2 matching over 12 bases. This CDR3 has 15 amino acids. V lost 6 bases and J lost 7; bases outside the gene matches: 7. The germline V gene has CDR1 SEHNR and CDR2 FQNEAQ (reference sequence). CDR3 amino acids: CASSSDGLAGNEQFF. CDR3 DNA sequence: TGTGCCAGCAGTTCCGACGGACTAGCGGGGAATGAGCAGTTCTTC.

The chain couples TRBV6-4 to TRBJ2-1, with D unclear. V dropped 2 bases and J dropped 8 bases, with 7 bases sitting between them. Germline values: CDR1 MRHNA, CDR2 SNTAGT. The CDR3 runs 12 residues. CDR3 DNA sequence: TGTGCCAGCAGTGACGGGCCCGATGAGCAGTTCTTC. It encodes CASSDGPDEQFF.

This clone appeared a few times. The chain uses TRBV7-8 and TRBJ2-3; D is unresolved. Germline V CDR1 and CDR2: SGHVS, FQNEAQ. The CDR3 loop spans 12 amino acids. V was cut by 1 base and J by 5 bases, with 4 bases left in between. The CDR3 DNA sequence: TGTGCCAGCAGCTTAGAAGGAGATACGCAGTATTTT. Protein sequence: CASSLEGDTQYF.

The table lists this clone with many counts. The J gene is TRBJ1-2, the V gene TRBV9; TRBD1 agrees at 12 bases. With 2 bases clipped from V and 13 bases from J, the junction kept 6 bases outside the gene matches. Germline values: CDR1 SGDLS, CDR2 YYNGEE. This CDR3 comprises 13 residues. The CDR3 nucleotides read TGTGCCAGCAGCGTGACGGGACAGGGGGCGATCACCTTC. Protein sequence: CASSVTGQGAITF.

The V call is TRBV7-9, the J call TRBJ2-1, with D unresolved. The CDR3 contains 12 residues. The V end lost 5 bases, the J end lost 9 bases, and 11 bases lay between the germline ends. Germline CDR1 reads SEHNR; CDR2 reads FQNEAQ (reference sequence). CDR3 loop: CASSRNAIEQFF. CDR3 nucleotides: TGTGCCAGCAGCCGCAACGCGATTGAGCAGTTCTTC.

The DNA for the CDR3 is TGTGCCAGCAGCCAAGATACCGGCAGGGTGGCCGAGCAGTACTTC. Encoded protein: CASSQDTGRVAEQYF. The gene calls are TRBV4-2 and TRBJ2-7; D is perhaps TRBD1 (5 bases). CDR3 length equals 15 residues. Looked up from germline, CDR1 is LGHNA and CDR2 is YNFKEQ. Trimming shortened V by 0 bases and J by 6 bases, and 15 bases separated the two germline ends.

This clone was observed a handful of times. This chain uses TRBV7-3 with TRBJ2-5; D not resolved. Trimming cost V 0 bases and J 4 bases, with 12 bases left between them. This CDR3 spans 15 amino acids. The germline gives CDR1 SGHTA, CDR2 FQGTGA. CDR3: CASSLTRSSAETQYF. The CDR3 bases are TGTGCCAGCAGCTTAACGAGGTCGTCCGCAGAGACCCAGTACTTC.

This clone was seen a few times. The chain recombines TRBV29-1 with TRBJ2-5; 7 bases line up with TRBD1. The CDR3 totals 10 residues. Losses at the gene ends were 6 bases for V and 14 bases for J; bases not matched to a gene: 9. Germline values: CDR1 SQVTM, CDR2 ANQGSEA. CDR3 DNA sequence: TGCAGCGTCAGGACAGGCCAGCCCTACTTC. This gives the protein CSVRTGQPYF.

This clone has only one observation. J is TRBJ2-5 and V is TRBV1; TRBD2 reflects the table's D call only, with no check against the DNA. TRBV1 is an annotated pseudogene. The length of the CDR3 is 15 residues. CDR3 DNA: TGCACCAGCAGCCAAGGAGGGACGCGGGGGGAGACCCAGTACTTC. It yields the protein CTSSQGGTRGETQYF.

This clone appeared a few times. The chain links TRBV19 to TRBJ2-3, with D possibly matching TRBD1 (7 bases). The CDR3 is made up of 15 amino acids. V gave up 10 bases and J gave up 2 bases, with 19 bases separating them. The germline gives CDR1 LNHDA, CDR2 SQIVND (reference sequence). CDR3 residues: CATTLQGGPTDTQYF. In nucleotides, the CDR3 is TGTGCCACCACTCTCCAGGGGGGCCCCACAGATACGCAGTATTTT.

In this sample, this clone turned up a few times. The rearrangement uses TRBV29-1 and TRBJ1-1; D gene unclear. V was shortened by 4 bases and J by 10 bases, with 10 bases between the two germline ends. Looked up from germline, CDR1 is SQVTM and CDR2 is ANQGSEA. This CDR3 has 10 amino acids. The CDR3 sequence is CSVGSQRAFF. The CDR3 DNA follows: TGCAGCGTTGGATCCCAGCGAGCTTTCTTT.

This clone occurred a few times. The rearrangement joins TRBV4-3 to TRBJ2-5; 9 nucleotides align to TRBD1. Germline CDR1 is LGHNA and CDR2 is YSLEER. V gave up 4 bases and J gave up 3 bases; unmatched junction bases: 6. This CDR3 is built from 15 residues. CDR3 bases: TGCGCCAGCAGCCGAACAGGGGGCACCGAAGAGACCCAGTACTTC. Its protein is CASSRTGGTEETQYF.

Many counts were recorded for this clone. The rearrangement uses TRBV9 and TRBJ1-2; the match to TRBD1 covers 9 bases. The V and J ends lost 0 bases and 6 bases, in that order; junction bases with no gene match: 9. Germline V CDR1 and CDR2: SGDLS, YYNGEE. CDR3 length equals 16 residues. This chain's CDR3 is CASSVAFGDRDHGYTF. CDR3 nucleotides: TGTGCCAGCAGCGTAGCTTTTGGGGACAGGGATCATGGCTACACCTTC.

This clone occurred a few times. V usage is TRBV14 and J usage is TRBJ2-3; weak D call: TRBD2 (6 bases). In germline, CDR1 is SGHDN, CDR2 FVKESK. This CDR3 spans 14 amino acids. The ends were cut back, 0 bases at V and 4 bases at J, with 8 bases in the middle. The CDR3 region is CASSQELAADTQYF. The CDR3 region has the DNA TGTGCCAGCAGCCAAGAACTAGCAGCAGATACGCAGTATTTT.

The table lists this clone with many counts. This chain connects TRBV5-1 to TRBJ2-3; D is unclear. CDR3 size: 13 residues. Germline V gives CDR1 SGHRS, CDR2 YFSETQ. Trimming removed 3 bases at V and 9 bases at J, with 14 bases between. The CDR3 protein is CASSWGNGYTQYF. The CDR3 DNA is TGCGCCAGCAGCTGGGGAAACGGTTACACGCAGTATTTT.

The gene calls are TRBV5-1 and TRBJ2-7, with a tentative D call TRBD2 (6 bases). CDR3 length equals 14 residues. Germline V gene sequence: CDR1 SGHRS, CDR2 YFSETQ. Trimming took off 3 bases at V and 6 bases at J, with 16 bases between the two ends. CDR3 in amino acids: CASSWGAGSGEQYV. CDR3 sequence (DNA): TGCGCCAGCAGCTGGGGTGCGGGGTCAGGCGAGCAGTACGTC.

The chain is built from TRBV4-2 and TRBJ1-1; D possibly corresponds to TRBD1 (5 bases). The ends were cut back, 3 bases at V and 1 base at J, with 9 bases in the middle. The germline CDR1 and CDR2 sequences are LGHNA and YNFKEQ. The CDR3 is made up of 14 amino acids. As DNA, the CDR3 is TGTGCCAGCAGCCACTTAGACAGGAACACTGAAGCTTTCTTT. This codes for CASSHLDRNTEAFF.

This clone was seen only a few times. The chain couples TRBV6-1 to TRBJ2-7; TRBD2 might be the D (5 bases). Per the germline V gene, CDR1 is MNHNS and CDR2 is SASEGT. The length of the CDR3 is 14 residues. Trimming removed 4 bases at V and 2 bases at J, with 12 bases between. CDR3: CASSVQLEAYEQYF. CDR3 nucleotide sequence: TGTGCCAGCAGTGTCCAACTAGAGGCCTACGAGCAGTACTTC.

This clone was recorded only once. This chain links TRBV29-1 with TRBJ1-2; D possibly corresponds to TRBD1 (6 bases). This CDR3 has 13 residues. In germline, CDR1 is SQVTM, CDR2 ANQGSEA. Trimming pared 2 bases from V and 4 bases from J, leaving 11 bases between. CDR3 nucleotides: TGCAGCGTTGAAATGGGGGCTGGCTATGGCTACACCTTC. This encodes CSVEMGAGYGYTF.

The table lists this clone with a few counts. The chain's CDR3 is CASSRGTGGYNEQFF. For the CDR3, the DNA is TGTGCCAGCAGCCGTGGGACAGGGGGCTACAATGAGCAGTTCTTC. The chain uses TRBV5-6 and TRBJ2-1; 11 bases match TRBD1. CDR1 and CDR2 from the germline V gene are SGHDT and YYEEEE. The CDR3 length is 15 residues. V trimming: 4 bases; J trimming: 3 bases; junction bases outside the gene matches: 3.

This clone was recorded a few times. The CDR3 DNA follows: TGTGCCAGCTCACCAGCCGGCGGGGCGACTGAAGCTTTCTTT. Its translation: CASSPAGGATEAFF. V usage is TRBV18 and J usage is TRBJ1-1, with a weak D call TRBD1 (5 bases). CDR3 length: 14 residues. V was cut by 2 bases and J by 5 bases, with 12 bases left in between. The germline V gene has CDR1 KGHSH and CDR2 LQKENI.

This chain connects TRBV7-3 to TRBJ1-1, with D maybe TRBD1 (6 bases). Germline lookup yields CDR1 SGHTA and CDR2 FQGTGA. This CDR3 is 14 amino acids long. Trimming removed 3 bases from V and 1 base from J, with 9 bases in between. This CDR3 is CASSLMGANTEAFF. DNA for the CDR3: TGTGCCAGCAGCTTGATGGGGGCGAACACTGAAGCTTTCTTT.

This clone was found a few times. The chain uses TRBV5-4 and TRBJ2-7; 8 bases agree with TRBD1. Germline V gene sequence: CDR1 SGHNT, CDR2 YYREEE (reference sequence). Trimming took 4 bases from V and 3 from J; bases not matched to a gene: 3. There are 13 residues in the CDR3. The CDR3 coding sequence is TGTGCCAGCAGCACCGGACAGGGCTACGAGCAGTACTTC. Protein sequence: CASSTGQGYEQYF.

This clone was picked up a small number of times. This rearrangement joins TRBV4-1 to TRBJ1-1, with 9 bases fitting TRBD1. The junction had 7 bases not matched to a gene; V was cut back by 1 base and J by 1 base. The CDR3 runs 17 residues. In germline, CDR1 is MGHRA, CDR2 YSYEKL. This chain's CDR3 is CASSQAWTGAGNTEAFF. DNA for the CDR3: TGCGCCAGCAGCCAAGCCTGGACAGGGGCCGGGAACACTGAAGCTTTCTTT.

This clone was observed a few times. This rearrangement joins TRBV11-1 to TRBJ2-3, with 9 nucleotides matching TRBD2. With 6 bases clipped from V and 2 bases from J, the junction kept 9 bases outside the gene matches. CDR1 and CDR2 from the germline V gene are SGHAT and FQDESV (reference sequence). There are 16 residues in the CDR3. The CDR3 nucleotides read TGTGCCAGCAGGGTCCGAAGCGGGGGGACCACAGATACGCAGTATTTT. Its translation: CASRVRSGGTTDTQYF. The full variable domain, rest sourced from reference TRBV11-1 and TRBJ2-3, is EAEVAQSPRYKITEKSQAVAFWCDPISGHATLYWYRQILGQGPELLVQFQDESVVDDSQLPKDRFSAERLKGVDSTLKIQPAELGDSAMYLCASRVRSGGTTDTQYFGPGTRLTVL.

This clone was found a few times. CDR3 DNA: TGTGCCAGTCAAGCGGGAGTGAACACCGGGGAGCTGTTTTTT. Translating it yields CASQAGVNTGELFF. V is TRBV6-4 and J is TRBJ2-2, with 8 bases matching TRBD2. Germline lookup yields CDR1 MRHNA and CDR2 SNTAGT. This CDR3 spans 14 amino acids. V dropped 9 bases and J dropped 1; count of bases not matched to a gene: 4.

The V call is TRBV29-1, the J call TRBJ1-1; D is undetermined. V lost 7 bases, J lost 1 base, and 13 bases lay in between. The CDR3 sequence is 13 residues long. Germline assignment: CDR1 SQVTM and CDR2 ANQGSEA. Here the CDR3 reads CSAFPPGNTEAFF. CDR3 coding DNA: TGCAGCGCATTCCCCCCAGGGAACACTGAAGCTTTCTTT.

This chain uses TRBV2 with TRBJ2-1; D unresolved. Germline V gene data show CDR1 as SNHLY and CDR2 as FYNNEI. The V end was cut by 2 bases, the J end by 4 bases, with 12 bases between. The CDR3 has 15 amino acids. The CDR3 DNA follows: TGTGCCAGCAGTGAAAGCACGGGTGCTTACAATGAGCAGTTCTTC. Protein: CASSESTGAYNEQFF.